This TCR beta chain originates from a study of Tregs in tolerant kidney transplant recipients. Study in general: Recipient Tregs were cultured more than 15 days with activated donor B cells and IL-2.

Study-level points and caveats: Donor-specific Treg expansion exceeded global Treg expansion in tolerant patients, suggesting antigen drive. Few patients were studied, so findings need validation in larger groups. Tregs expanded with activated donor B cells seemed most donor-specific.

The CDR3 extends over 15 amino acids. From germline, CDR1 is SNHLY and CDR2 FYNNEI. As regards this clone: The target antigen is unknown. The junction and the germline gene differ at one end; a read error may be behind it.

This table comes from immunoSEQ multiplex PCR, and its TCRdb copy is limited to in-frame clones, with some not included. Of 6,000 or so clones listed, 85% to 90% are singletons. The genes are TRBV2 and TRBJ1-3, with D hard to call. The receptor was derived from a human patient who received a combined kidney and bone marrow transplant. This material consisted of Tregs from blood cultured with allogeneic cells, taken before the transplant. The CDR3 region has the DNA TGTGTCAGCAGTGAAGAGGCGCGCTCTGGAAACACCATATATTTT. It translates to CVSSEEARSGNTIYF.